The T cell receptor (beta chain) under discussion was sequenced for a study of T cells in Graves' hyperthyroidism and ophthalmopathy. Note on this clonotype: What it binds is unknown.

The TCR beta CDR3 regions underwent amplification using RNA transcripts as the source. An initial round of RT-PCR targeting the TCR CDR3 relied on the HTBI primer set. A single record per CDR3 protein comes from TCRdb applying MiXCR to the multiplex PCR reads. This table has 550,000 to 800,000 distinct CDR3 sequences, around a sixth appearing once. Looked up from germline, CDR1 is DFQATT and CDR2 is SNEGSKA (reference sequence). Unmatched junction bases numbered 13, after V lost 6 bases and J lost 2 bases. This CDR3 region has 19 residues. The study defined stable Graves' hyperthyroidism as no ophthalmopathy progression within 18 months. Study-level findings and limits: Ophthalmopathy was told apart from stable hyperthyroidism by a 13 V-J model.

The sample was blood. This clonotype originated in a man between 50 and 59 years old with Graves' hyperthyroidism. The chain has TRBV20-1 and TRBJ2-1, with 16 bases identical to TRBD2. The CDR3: CSATAGGLAGGGAYNEQFF. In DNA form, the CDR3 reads TGCAGTGCCACGGCTGGGGGACTAGCGGGAGGGGGGGCCTACAATGAGCAGTTCTTC.